Reported below is one T cell receptor beta chain. The data derive from a study of cytomegalovirus exposure and HLA in healthy donors. 13 Jbeta primers and 60 Vbeta primers were used for the PCR. Profiled with immunoSEQ multiplex PCR; TCRdb holds only in-frame clones, not every one. The table shows 95,000 to 110,000 clones, with about 80% occurring only once. This TCR derives from a man aged 25-45 years in good health and CMV-seronegative. Specimen: PBMCs.

In DNA form, the CDR3 reads TGTGCCAGCAGCTTCAGCGGGACGAACACCGGGGAGCTGTTTTTT. Protein sequence: CASSFSGTNTGELFF. This chain links TRBV7-2 with TRBJ2-2; 7 bases fit TRBD2. Germline V gene sequence: CDR1 SGHTA, CDR2 FQGNSA. Trimming at V came to 3 bases and at J to 0 bases, leaving 1 base not matched to a gene. The CDR3 is 15 amino acids.